Presented here are 25 T cell receptor beta chains from one specimen sequenced in a study of T cell responses to AZD1222 COVID-19 vaccine. Only in-frame clones appear in the TCRdb table, and some are missing; sequencing was by immunoSEQ multiplex PCR. This sample yields roughly 130,000 clones, of which about 85% are seen a single time; approximately 1.6% belongs to the top ten. The sample in question was peripheral blood, obtained on day 0 of AZD1222 vaccination. The receptors derive from an adult in good health.

The chain carries TRBV7-6 and TRBJ1-1; D is possibly TRBD1 (5 bases). Trimming took off 0 bases at V and 1 base at J, with 9 bases between the two ends. Looked up from germline, CDR1 is SGHVS and CDR2 is FNYEAQ. The CDR3 runs 15 residues. The CDR3 bases are TGTGCCAGCAGCTTAGCGGGGGTTAGGAACACTGAAGCTTTCTTT. Protein sequence: CASSLAGVRNTEAFF.

This clone is a singleton in its sample. V usage is TRBV30 and J usage is TRBJ1-1; no clear D. Germline CDR1 and CDR2: GTSNPN and SVGIG (reference sequence). Between the trimmed V and J ends, which lost 3 bases and 7 bases, there was a span of 6 bases. The CDR3 is 10 residues long. CDR3 residues: CAWRSVEAFF. The CDR3 DNA reads TGTGCCTGGAGGAGCGTTGAAGCTTTCTTT.

The chain is built from TRBV5-6 and TRBJ1-5, with 7 positions matching TRBD1. V lost 4 bases and J lost 4; bases outside the gene matches: 5. The CDR3 contains 14 residues. CDR1 and CDR2 from the germline V gene are SGHDT and YYEEEE. The CDR3 bases are TGTGCCAGCAGCCCCCAGGGGGTGAATCAGCCCCAGCATTTT. As protein: CASSPQGVNQPQHF. Variable domain in full (rest from reference TRBV5-6 and TRBJ1-5): DAGVTQSPTHLIKTRGQQVTLRCSPKSGHDTVSWYQQALGQGPQFIFQYYEEEERQRGNFPDRFSGHQFPNYSSELNVNALLLGDSALYLCASSPQGVNQPQHFGDGTRLSIL.

The CDR3 DNA reads TGTGCCAGCAGCTTTTGGACTAGCGGGGGCCAAGAGACCCAGTACTTC. It encodes CASSFWTSGGQETQYF. This rearrangement joins TRBV11-2 to TRBJ2-5, with TRBD2 matching over 13 bases. There are 16 residues in the CDR3. After removal of 3 bases from V and 1 base from J, the junction contained 2 bases not matched to a gene. CDR1 is SGHAT and CDR2 is FQNNGV in the germline V gene.

V and J are TRBV2 and TRBJ1-6; D is unclear. Trimming pared 5 bases from V and 7 bases from J, leaving 9 bases between. Germline V gives CDR1 SNHLY, CDR2 FYNNEI. The CDR3 covers 13 residues. This CDR3 is CASSRQLNSPLHF. In nucleotides, the CDR3 is TGTGCCAGCAGTAGGCAGCTAAATTCACCCCTCCACTTT. The complete variable domain, with remaining parts taken from reference TRBV2 and TRBJ1-6, reads EPEVTQTPSHQVTQMGQEVILRCVPISNHLYFYWYRQILGQKVEFLVSFYNNEISEKSEIFDDQFSVERPDGSNFTLKIRSTKLEDSAMYFCASSRQLNSPLHFGNGTRLTVT.

The rearrangement uses TRBV6-6 and TRBJ2-7, with 10 nucleotides matching TRBD1. Germline CDR1 is MNHNY and CDR2 is SVGAGI (reference sequence). CDR3 size: 21 residues. Unmatched junction bases numbered 30, after V lost 6 bases and J lost 7 bases. The CDR3: CASSFTLGDRGSASPIGEQYF. In DNA, the CDR3 is TGTGCCAGCAGCTTTACTCTCGGGGACAGGGGCTCCGCAAGCCCAATCGGGGAGCAGTACTTC.

The chain employs TRBV7-6 and TRBJ1-6, with D hard to call. The CDR3 totals 14 residues. Between the trimmed V and J ends, which lost 4 bases and 9 bases, there was a span of 13 bases. In germline, CDR1 is SGHVS, CDR2 FNYEAQ. CDR3 sequence (DNA): TGTGCCAGCAGCTCAAAAGGGTTGGGTTCACCCCTCCACTTT. Protein sequence: CASSSKGLGSPLHF.

The V and J genes are TRBV7-8 and TRBJ1-2; tentatively, D is TRBD1 (5 bases). The germline V gene encodes CDR1 SGHVS and CDR2 FQNEAQ. CDR3 size: 15 residues. V shed 6 bases and J shed 4 bases, with 18 bases lying between them. For the CDR3, the DNA is TGTGCCAGCAGTACCGAGTGGGGGAGCGCCTATGGCTACACCTTC. It translates to CASSTEWGSAYGYTF.

The chain carries TRBV19 and TRBJ2-5; the match to TRBD2 covers 7 bases. Germline CDR1 is LNHDA and CDR2 is SQIVND (reference sequence). This CDR3 has 15 amino acids. The ends lost 6 bases at V and 2 bases at J; junction bases unmatched: 9. The CDR3 bases are TGTGCCAGTAGCCCCCAGCGGGGAGGGCAAGAGACCCAGTACTTC. Its protein is CASSPQRGGQETQYF. Together with reference TRBV19 and TRBJ2-5, the CDR3 gives the full variable domain: DGGITQSPKYLFRKEGQNVTLSCEQNLNHDAMYWYRQDPGQGLRLIYYSQIVNDFQKGDIAEGYSVSREKKESFPLTVTSAQKNPTAFYLCASSPQRGGQETQYFGPGTRLLVL.

The rearrangement links TRBV29-1 to TRBJ2-5; 7 bases line up with TRBD2. The CDR3 totals 11 residues. J gave up 6 bases and V 7 bases, and 5 bases lay outside the gene matches. Germline lookup yields CDR1 SQVTM and CDR2 ANQGSEA. CDR3 sequence reads: CSGERGQTQYF. CDR3 sequence (DNA): TGCAGCGGGGAGCGGGGCCAGACCCAGTACTTC.

The chain uses TRBV9 and TRBJ2-5, with D uncertain. The CDR3 has 14 residues. Germline CDR1 is SGDLS and CDR2 is YYNGEE. V was shortened by 0 bases and J by 7 bases, with 13 bases between the two germline ends. CDR3 DNA sequence: TGTGCCAGCAGCGTAGAGCAGCATTCGGGGACCCAGTACTTC. The encoded protein is CASSVEQHSGTQYF.

The chain couples TRBV12-3 or TRBV12-4 to TRBJ1-2; possibly TRBD1 for D (5 bases). V lost 0 bases and J 7 bases, leaving 6 bases between the germline ends. This CDR3 has 12 amino acids. The CDR3 is CASSLAGGGYTF. The DNA for the CDR3 is TGTGCCAGCAGTTTAGCGGGGGGTGGCTACACCTTC.

The sample holds one count of this clone. The CDR3 DNA reads as TGTGCCAGCAGCACAGGGTCCGGAAACACCATATATTTT. Amino acid sequence: CASSTGSGNTIYF. The genes are TRBV7-9 and TRBJ1-3; D is possibly TRBD1 (6 bases). The CDR3 consists of 13 residues. V was pared by 5 bases and J by 4 bases, with 9 bases between. CDR1 is SEHNR, CDR2 FQNEAQ, per germline (reference sequence).

V gene TRBV3-1 (or the pseudogene TRBV3-2) combines with J gene TRBJ2-7, with D tentatively TRBD2 (7 bases). Germline V CDR1 and CDR2: LGHDT, YNNKEL (reference sequence). There are 14 residues in the CDR3. Trimming left V 3 bases short and J 11 bases short, with 20 bases between. CDR3 region: CASSQPLRGAPEYF. The CDR3 nucleotides read TGTGCCAGCAGCCAGCCCCTTCGGGGGGCCCCAGAGTACTTC.

Points on this clone: Relative to the germline gene, one junction end is altered; a read error may explain this. The chain has TRBV13 and TRBJ1-6, with TRBD1 as a possible D gene (6 bases). Germline CDR1 is PRHDT and CDR2 is FYEKMQ (reference sequence). The CDR3 length is 14 residues. This chain's CDR3 is CASSLERGDSPLHF. CDR3 bases: TGTGCCAGCAGTTTAGAAAGGGGGGATTCACCCCTCCACTTT.

The gene calls are TRBV3-1 (or the pseudogene TRBV3-2) and TRBJ2-1; 10 bases match TRBD2. V lost 4 bases and J lost 6; bases outside the gene matches: 12. In germline, CDR1 is LGHDT, CDR2 YNNKEL (reference sequence). The CDR3 is 17 amino acids. The CDR3 sequence: CASSPLAGVGPLNEQFF. As DNA, the CDR3 is TGTGCCAGCAGCCCTCTAGCGGGGGTTGGTCCCCTCAATGAGCAGTTCTTC.

The chain has TRBV19 and TRBJ2-3; the D is unclear. The CDR3 length is 12 residues. CDR1 LNHDA and CDR2 SQIVND come from the germline V gene (reference sequence). V lost 6 bases, J lost 13 bases, and 17 bases lay in between. CDR3 DNA sequence: TGTGCCAGTAGAGGTGAGGAGACCATCGAGTATTTT. Translating it yields CASRGEETIEYF.

This chain uses TRBV5-4 with TRBJ2-7, with a possible D match to TRBD1 (5 bases). This CDR3 region has 13 residues. Trimming removed 4 bases from V and 3 bases from J, with 11 bases in between. Germline loops: CDR1 SGHNT, CDR2 YYREEE (reference sequence). As DNA, the CDR3 is TGTGCCAGCAGCATAGACAGCCTCTACGAGCAGTACTTC. Protein sequence: CASSIDSLYEQYF.

This rearrangement joins TRBV7-6 to TRBJ1-5, with D hard to call. CDR1 and CDR2 from the germline V gene are SGHVS and FNYEAQ. The CDR3 is 15 residues long. V lost 3 bases and J 3 bases, leaving 12 bases between the germline ends. CDR3 DNA sequence: TGTGCCAGCAGCTTGGACGTGGGGTTCAATCAGCCCCAGCATTTT. Translation gives CASSLDVGFNQPQHF.

The chain is built from TRBV6-5 and TRBJ2-3; weak D call: TRBD1 (5 bases). CDR1 MNHEY and CDR2 SVGAGI come from the germline V gene. CDR3 length equals 14 residues. The V end was cut by 2 bases, the J end by 2 bases, with 8 bases between. As DNA, the CDR3 is TGTGCCAGCAGTTACGGCAGGGCCACAGATACGCAGTATTTT. Translating gives CASSYGRATDTQYF.

This clone appeared a few times. The chain carries TRBV19 and TRBJ1-2; D uncertain. Germline CDR1 LNHDA, CDR2 SQIVND (reference sequence). V was clipped by 6 bases and J by 4 bases, with 12 bases between them. The CDR3 extends over 13 amino acids. In DNA form, the CDR3 reads TGTGCCAGTAGAGCAGGACTGGTCTATGGCTACACCTTC. It codes for CASRAGLVYGYTF. The variable domain in full, completed from reference TRBV19 and TRBJ1-2, reads DGGITQSPKYLFRKEGQNVTLSCEQNLNHDAMYWYRQDPGQGLRLIYYSQIVNDFQKGDIAEGYSVSREKKESFPLTVTSAQKNPTAFYLCASRAGLVYGYTFGSGTRLTVV.

The rearrangement links TRBV28 to TRBJ1-1; D call uncertain. This CDR3 contains 11 residues. V lost 6 bases and J 10 bases, leaving 12 bases between the germline ends. Germline CDR1 and CDR2: MDHEN and SYDVKM. This chain's CDR3 is CASSLSLRAFF. The CDR3 bases are TGTGCCAGCAGCCTGAGTCTACGAGCTTTCTTT.

The V gene is TRBV10-3, the J gene TRBJ1-2, with a weak D call TRBD1 (6 bases). V lost 0 bases and J 4 bases, leaving 9 bases between the germline ends. The CDR3 has 14 residues. Germline CDR1 and CDR2: ENHRY and SYGVKD. The CDR3 sequence is CAISESQGIYGYTF. The CDR3 DNA sequence: TGTGCCATCAGTGAGTCGCAGGGGATCTATGGCTACACCTTC.

V usage is TRBV30 and J usage is TRBJ1-6, with D unresolved. This CDR3 comprises 15 residues. From germline, CDR1 is GTSNPN and CDR2 SVGIG (reference sequence). Deletions cut 0 bases from V and 6 bases from J, with 12 bases between. CDR3 nucleotide sequence: TGTGCCTGGAGTGTACGAATAGGAAGTAATTCACCCCTCCACTTT. This codes for CAWSVRIGSNSPLHF.

The chain has TRBV5-6 and TRBJ2-7, with TRBD1 as a possible D gene (5 bases). The CDR3 consists of 13 residues. The germline V and J ends were trimmed by 0 bases and 2 bases, with 6 bases remaining between them. CDR1 and CDR2 from the germline V gene are SGHDT and YYEEEE. The CDR3 loop is CASSLAGTYEQYF. CDR3 DNA sequence: TGTGCCAGCAGCTTGGCAGGGACCTACGAGCAGTACTTC.